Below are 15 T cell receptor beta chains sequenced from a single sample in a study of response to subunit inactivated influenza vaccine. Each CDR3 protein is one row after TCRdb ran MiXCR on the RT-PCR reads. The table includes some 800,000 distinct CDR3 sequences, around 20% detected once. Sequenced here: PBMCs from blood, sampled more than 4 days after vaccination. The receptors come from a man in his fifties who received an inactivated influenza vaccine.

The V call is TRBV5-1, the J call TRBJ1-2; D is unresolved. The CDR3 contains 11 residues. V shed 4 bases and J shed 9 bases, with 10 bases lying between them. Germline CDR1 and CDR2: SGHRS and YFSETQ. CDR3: CASSAGGSYTF. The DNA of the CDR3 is TGCGCCAGCAGCGCAGGCGGTAGCTACACCTTC.

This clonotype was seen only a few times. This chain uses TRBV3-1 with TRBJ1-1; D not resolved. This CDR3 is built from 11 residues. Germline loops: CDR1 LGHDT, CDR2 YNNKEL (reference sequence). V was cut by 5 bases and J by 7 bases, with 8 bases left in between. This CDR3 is CASSSSSEAFF. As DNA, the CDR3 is TGTGCCAGCAGCAGCTCCAGTGAAGCTTTCTTT.

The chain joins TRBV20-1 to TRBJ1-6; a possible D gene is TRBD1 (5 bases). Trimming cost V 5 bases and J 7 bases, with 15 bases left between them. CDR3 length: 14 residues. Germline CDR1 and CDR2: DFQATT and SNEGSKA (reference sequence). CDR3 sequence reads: CSALPGSPNSPLHF. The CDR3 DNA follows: TGCAGTGCTTTGCCAGGGAGCCCAAATTCACCCCTCCACTTT.

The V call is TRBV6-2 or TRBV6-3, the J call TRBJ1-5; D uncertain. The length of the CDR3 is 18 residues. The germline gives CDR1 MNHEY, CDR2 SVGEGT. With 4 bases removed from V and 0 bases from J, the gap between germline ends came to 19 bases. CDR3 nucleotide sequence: TGTGCCAGCAGTTCAGCCGGACGGACCTATTCTAGCAATCAGCCCCAGCATTTT. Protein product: CASSSAGRTYSSNQPQHF.

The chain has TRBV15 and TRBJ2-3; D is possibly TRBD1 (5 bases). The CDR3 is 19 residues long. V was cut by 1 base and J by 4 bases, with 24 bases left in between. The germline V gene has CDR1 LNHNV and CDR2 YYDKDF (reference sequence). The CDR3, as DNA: TGTGCCACCAGCAGAGCCCCAACCCTTAAGGTGGGGCACGCAGATACGCAGTATTTT. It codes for CATSRAPTLKVGHADTQYF.

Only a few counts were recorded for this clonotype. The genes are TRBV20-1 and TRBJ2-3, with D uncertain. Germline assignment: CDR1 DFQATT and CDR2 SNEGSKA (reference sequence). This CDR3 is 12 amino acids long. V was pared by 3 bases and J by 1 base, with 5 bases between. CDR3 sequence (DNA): TGCAGTGCTAGCACCGGCACAGATACGCAGTATTTT. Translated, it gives CSASTGTDTQYF.

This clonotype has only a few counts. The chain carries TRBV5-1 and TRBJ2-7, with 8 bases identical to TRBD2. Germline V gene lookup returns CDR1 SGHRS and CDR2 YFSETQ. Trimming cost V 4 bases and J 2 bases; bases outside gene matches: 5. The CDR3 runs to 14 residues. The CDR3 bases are TGCGCCAGCAGCATTAGCGGGGATACCTACGAGCAGTACTTC. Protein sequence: CASSISGDTYEQYF.

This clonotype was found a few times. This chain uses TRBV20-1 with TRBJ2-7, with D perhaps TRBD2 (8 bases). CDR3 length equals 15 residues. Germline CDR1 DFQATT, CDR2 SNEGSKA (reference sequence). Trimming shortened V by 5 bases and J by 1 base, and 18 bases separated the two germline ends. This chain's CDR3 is CSAPEGAGGSYEQYF. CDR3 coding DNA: TGCAGTGCTCCCGAGGGGGCGGGGGGTTCCTACGAGCAGTACTTC.

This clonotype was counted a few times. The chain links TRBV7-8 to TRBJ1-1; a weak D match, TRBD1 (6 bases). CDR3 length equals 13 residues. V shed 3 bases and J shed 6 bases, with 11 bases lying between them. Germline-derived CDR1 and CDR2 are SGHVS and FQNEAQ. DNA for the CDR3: TGTGCCAGCAGCTTGTACAGGGTTTCTGAAGCTTTCTTT. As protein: CASSLYRVSEAFF.

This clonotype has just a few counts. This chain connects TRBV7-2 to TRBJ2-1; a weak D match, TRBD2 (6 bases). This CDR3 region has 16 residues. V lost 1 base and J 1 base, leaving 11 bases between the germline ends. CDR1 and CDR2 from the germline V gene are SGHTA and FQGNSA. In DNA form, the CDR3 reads TGTGCCAGCAGCTTAGGATTCGGGGGTTCCTACAATGAGCAGTTCTTC. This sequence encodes CASSLGFGGSYNEQFF.

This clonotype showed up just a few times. CDR3 loop: CASSLDWGTEETQYF. The CDR3, as DNA: TGTGCCAGCAGCTTAGATTGGGGGACGGAGGAGACCCAGTACTTC. This chain joins TRBV7-9 and TRBJ2-5; either TRBD1 or TRBD2 may fit D (5 bases each). From germline, CDR1 is SEHNR and CDR2 FQNEAQ (reference sequence). Trimming took off 1 base at V and 5 bases at J, with 14 bases between the two ends. The CDR3 is 15 amino acids.

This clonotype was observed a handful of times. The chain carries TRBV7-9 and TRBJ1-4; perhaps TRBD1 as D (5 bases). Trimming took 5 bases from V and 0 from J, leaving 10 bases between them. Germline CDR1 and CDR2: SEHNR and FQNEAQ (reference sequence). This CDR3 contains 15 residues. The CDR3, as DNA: TGTGCCAGCAGCCCCCAGGGTGCAACTAATGAAAAACTGTTTTTT. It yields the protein CASSPQGATNEKLFF. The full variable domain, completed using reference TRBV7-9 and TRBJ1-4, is DTGVSQNPRHKITKRGQNVTFRCDPISEHNRLYWYRQTLGQGPEFLTYFQNEAQLEKSRLLSDRFSAERPKGSFSTLEIQRTEQGDSAMYLCASSPQGATNEKLFFGSGTQLSVL.

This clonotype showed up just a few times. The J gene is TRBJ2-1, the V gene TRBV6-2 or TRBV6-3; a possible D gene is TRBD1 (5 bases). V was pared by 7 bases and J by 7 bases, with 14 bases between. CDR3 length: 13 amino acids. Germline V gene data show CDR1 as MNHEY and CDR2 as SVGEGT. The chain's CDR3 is CASITGGVNEQFF. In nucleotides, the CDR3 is TGTGCCAGCATAACAGGCGGCGTGAATGAGCAGTTCTTC.

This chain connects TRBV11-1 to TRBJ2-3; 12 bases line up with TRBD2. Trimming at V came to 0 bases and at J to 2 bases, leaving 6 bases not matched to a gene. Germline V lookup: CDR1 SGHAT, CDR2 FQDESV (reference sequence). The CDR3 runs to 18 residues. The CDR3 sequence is CASSLAVLAGGVTDTQYF. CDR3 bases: TGTGCCAGCAGCTTAGCAGTGCTAGCGGGAGGGGTCACAGATACGCAGTATTTT.

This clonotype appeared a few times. For the CDR3, the DNA is TGTGCCAGCAGCTTAAAAAGCGACAATGAGCAGTTCTTC. Protein: CASSLKSDNEQFF. The rearrangement links TRBV7-2 to TRBJ2-1; D is ambiguous. The CDR3 is 13 residues long. Germline assignment: CDR1 SGHTA and CDR2 FQGNSA. V shed 2 bases and J shed 5 bases, with 7 bases lying between them.